This entry concerns a single T cell receptor beta chain. The sample is drawn from a study of blood T cell repertoires in COVID-19. Across the study: The study drew acute and convalescent COVID-19 samples from the United States, Italy and Spain. The analysed material was cDNA or gDNA that came from T cells, B-cell-depleted T cells, or PBMCs.

Authors' data handling: Amplification with reference gene primers provided the estimates of nucleated cell counts. The table came from immunoSEQ multiplex PCR; TCRdb's copy has only in-frame clones and leaves some out. The D gene and trimming were derived from the DNA, and the V and J assignments and clone size from that table. This sample yields some 96,000 clones, of which 88% are seen a single time; 4.5% to 6.5% belongs to the top ten. Sequencing used peripheral blood. This TCR was sampled from a human donor in a cohort sampled during active COVID-19.

In DNA, the CDR3 is TGCGCCAGCAGGAAAGCGGGAGGGTTTCTGGAGACCCAGTACTTC. The encoded protein is CASRKAGGFLETQYF. The V gene is TRBV5-1, the J gene TRBJ2-5; 10 nucleotides align to TRBD2. J lost 5 bases, V lost 5 bases, and 9 bases had no gene match. Germline V CDR1 and CDR2: SGHRS, YFSETQ. The CDR3 sequence is 15 residues long.